This T cell receptor (beta chain) was sequenced in a study of T-cell memory formation after mild COVID-19. Whole-study findings and limits: CM and EM subsets held most contracting CD4+ clones; EMRA held CD8+ ones. Whether second-wave clones peaking at day 37 were SARS-CoV-2 specific went unconfirmed.

The CDR3 loop spans 15 amino acids. CDR1 and CDR2 from the germline V gene are MGHRA and YSYEKL. Unmatched junction bases numbered 6, after V lost 2 bases and J lost 3 bases. Note on this clonotype: Its antigen is unidentified.

5'RACE with constant-segment primers yielded barcoded, UMI-tagged TCR alpha and TCR beta cDNA libraries. TCRdb passed the 5' RACE reads through MiXCR, listing each CDR3 protein once. The repertoire holds fewer than 150,000 distinct CDR3 sequences, with 14% as singletons. Source material: PBMCs or a T cell subset sorted from them (not recorded which). This TCR was sampled from an adult woman who had mild COVID-19 (a few samples of this study predate the infection). Cell type and time point are not known. The V and J genes are TRBV4-1 and TRBJ1-1, with 7 bases that match TRBD1. The CDR3 bases are TGCGCCAGCAGCCAATACGAGGGGGCTTACACTGAAGCTTTCTTT. As protein: CASSQYEGAYTEAFF.